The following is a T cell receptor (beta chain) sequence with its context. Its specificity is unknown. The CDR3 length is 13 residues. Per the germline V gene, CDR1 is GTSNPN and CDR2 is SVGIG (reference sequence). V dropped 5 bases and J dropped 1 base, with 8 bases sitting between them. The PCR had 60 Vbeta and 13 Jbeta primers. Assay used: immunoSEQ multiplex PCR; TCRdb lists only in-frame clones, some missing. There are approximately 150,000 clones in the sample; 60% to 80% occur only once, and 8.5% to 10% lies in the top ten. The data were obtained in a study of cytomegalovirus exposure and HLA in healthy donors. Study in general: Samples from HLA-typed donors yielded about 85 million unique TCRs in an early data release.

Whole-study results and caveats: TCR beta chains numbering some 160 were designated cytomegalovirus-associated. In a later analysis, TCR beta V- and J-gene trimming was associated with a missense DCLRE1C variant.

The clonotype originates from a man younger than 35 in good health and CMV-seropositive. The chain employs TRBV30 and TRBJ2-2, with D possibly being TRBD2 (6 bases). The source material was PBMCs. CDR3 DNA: TGTGCCTGGGCCGGGGGGAACACCGGGGAGCTGTTTTTT. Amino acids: CAWAGGNTGELFF.